Below are 5 T cell receptor beta chains sequenced from a single sample in a study of blood T cells in healthy people across ages. PCR was performed a second time for about 6 to 12 cycles using a sample-barcoded 5' primer and a J-beta primer mix. TCRdb re-analysed the 5' RACE reads in MiXCR, keeping a single row per CDR3 protein. The sample yields roughly 1,500,000 distinct CDR3 sequences, roughly 45% seen once. Sequenced: blood. The receptors derive from a woman aged 18-30 years in good health.

The rearrangement uses TRBV9 and TRBJ2-7, with TRBD1 as a possible D gene (6 bases). The V and J ends lost 4 bases and 4 bases respectively, with 21 bases between them. The germline CDR1 and CDR2 sequences are SGDLS and YYNGEE. The CDR3 consists of 16 residues. The CDR3 DNA sequence: TGTGCCAGCAGCTTAGATATTACAAGGGGGTCTTACGAGCAGTACTTC. Translation gives CASSLDITRGSYEQYF.

This clonotype was seen repeatedly, ten times or more. The chain employs TRBV29-1 and TRBJ2-3; 13 nucleotides match TRBD2. Germline V gene data show CDR1 as SQVTM and CDR2 as ANQGSEA. V lost 8 bases to trimming and J lost 9 bases; unmatched junction nucleotides: 8. CDR3 length equals 13 residues. In DNA form, the CDR3 reads TGCAGCTCACTAGCGGGAGGGGAGTGGACGCAGTATTTT. Amino acid sequence: CSSLAGGEWTQYF.

This chain joins TRBV6-5 and TRBJ1-1; the D is unclear. The CDR3 extends over 11 amino acids. The V and J ends lost 6 bases and 8 bases respectively, with 10 bases between them. The V gene's germline CDR1 is MNHEY and CDR2 SVGAGI. CDR3 bases: TGTGCCAGCAGGCTAGCCGGCGAAGCTTTCTTT. Encoded protein: CASRLAGEAFF.

The chain carries TRBV9 and TRBJ1-3; TRBD1 might be the D (5 bases). The germline V and J ends were trimmed by 1 base and 2 bases, with 28 bases remaining between them. Germline CDR1 and CDR2: SGDLS and YYNGEE. The CDR3 is 21 amino acids. In nucleotides, the CDR3 is TGTGCCAGCAGCGTAACCCCGATACCGGGACCCCTAACGCCCCCTGGAAACACCATATATTTT. Protein sequence: CASSVTPIPGPLTPPGNTIYF.

The sample holds one count of this clonotype. The chain carries TRBV21-1 and TRBJ2-5; the table's TRBD1 call for D was not verified on the DNA. TRBV21-1 is marked as a pseudogene. The CDR3 is 17 amino acids. The DNA for the CDR3 is TGTGCCAGCAGCAAAGATTTAGTGGTTCCCGGACAAGAGACCCAGTACTTC. It specifies CASSKDLVVPGQETQYF.